The sequence of this T cell receptor beta chain was determined in a study of CD8+CD57+ T cells in acquired aplastic anemia. As for the study in general: Yields of DNA that came from sorted CD4+ and CD8+ cells averaged about 3.4 ug.

Flow cytometry had shown expanded CD8+CD57+ cells in the patients chosen for sequencing. CDR3 length equals 13 residues. Germline V CDR1 and CDR2: SGHTS, YDEGEE. The V and J ends lost 5 bases and 3 bases respectively, with 11 bases between them. Genomic DNA, serving as template, underwent TCR beta VDJ and CDR3 profiling. TCRdb reanalysed the reads using MiXCR and keeps one entry per CDR3 protein. The table has under 200,000 distinct CDR3 sequences, 71% seen once. This clonotype was observed a handful of times. The sample was sorted CD4+, CD8+, or CD8+CD57+ T cells (not recorded which) from PBMCs. The rearrangement joins TRBV5-8 to TRBJ2-5; no clear D. The receptor was derived from a human donor with aplastic anemia. CDR3 protein: CASRPQAKETQYF. Written as DNA, the CDR3 is TGTGCCAGCAGACCGCAGGCCAAAGAGACCCAGTACTTC.